The 11 T cell receptor beta chains below were found in one sample sequenced in a study of T cells in Graves' hyperthyroidism and ophthalmopathy. Amplification yielded TCR beta CDR3 regions, with RNA transcripts as the source. Using the HTBI primer set, a first-round RT-PCR was run on the TCR CDR3. TCRdb reprocessed the multiplex PCR reads via MiXCR and lists one record per CDR3 protein. This table holds about 350,000 distinct CDR3 sequences, roughly 18% found once. Sequencing used blood. All receptors come from a woman aged 40 to 50 with Graves' ophthalmopathy.

This clonotype has ten or more counts. The gene calls are TRBV5-1 and TRBJ2-5; tentatively, D is TRBD2 (5 bases). Deletions cut 9 bases from V and 2 bases from J, with 14 bases between. Germline V CDR1 and CDR2: SGHRS, YFSETQ. The CDR3 has 13 amino acids. The CDR3: CATRLSGQETQYF. CDR3 nucleotide sequence: TGCGCCACCCGTCTTTCGGGGCAAGAGACCCAGTACTTC. The entire variable domain, with the rest obtained from reference TRBV5-1 and TRBJ2-5, is as follows: KAGVTQTPRYLIKTRGQQVTLSCSPISGHRSVSWYQQTPGQGLQFLFEYFSETQRNKGNFPGRFSGRQFSNSRSEMNVSTLELGDSALYLCATRLSGQETQYFGPGTRLLVL.

This clonotype showed up many times. The CDR3 DNA reads TGTGCCAGCAGCTTAGGAGCGGGAGGCGGGGAGACCCAGTACTTC. Amino acid sequence: CASSLGAGGGETQYF. This chain uses TRBV7-6 with TRBJ2-5; TRBD2 aligns across 9 bases. The V gene's germline CDR1 is SGHVS and CDR2 FNYEAQ. CDR3 length: 15 residues. The V and J ends lost 1 base and 5 bases, in that order; junction bases with no gene match: 5.

This clonotype has more than one count but fewer than ten. The V gene is TRBV5-5, the J gene TRBJ2-3, with D possibly called TRBD1 or TRBD2 (5 bases each). Per the germline V gene, CDR1 is SGHKS and CDR2 is YYEKEE (reference sequence). Between the trimmed V and J ends, which lost 3 bases and 2 bases, there was a span of 13 bases. This CDR3 spans 15 amino acids. The CDR3 region is CASSSFSGATDTQYF. CDR3 sequence (DNA): TGTGCCAGCAGCTCCTTCTCCGGGGCCACAGATACGCAGTATTTT.

This clonotype was seen ten or more times. The chain recombines TRBV4-3 with TRBJ2-2, with D maybe TRBD2 (6 bases). This CDR3 contains 15 residues. CDR1 and CDR2 (germline): LGHNA, YSLEER. V was trimmed by 4 bases and J by 8 bases, leaving 17 bases between them. CDR3 bases: TGCGCCAGCAGCCTAAGTGGGACTTATCGAGGGGAGCTGTTTTTT. The encoded protein is CASSLSGTYRGELFF.

There are many counts of this clonotype. The chain carries TRBV14 and TRBJ2-7, with TRBD2 identical over 8 bases. Losses at the gene ends were 1 base for V and 6 bases for J; bases not matched to a gene: 2. The CDR3 spans 13 residues. CDR1 and CDR2 (germline): SGHDN, FVKESK. The CDR3 here is CASSQAGRGEQYF. The CDR3 DNA reads TGTGCCAGCAGCCAAGCCGGGAGGGGCGAGCAGTACTTC.

This clonotype was observed many times. The rearrangement uses TRBV2 and TRBJ2-7; tentatively, D is TRBD2 (6 bases). Trimming shortened V by 4 bases and J by 5 bases, and 21 bases separated the two germline ends. Germline V gene data show CDR1 as SNHLY and CDR2 as FYNNEI. The CDR3 consists of 16 residues. The CDR3 loop is CASSVYRESIRNEQYF. CDR3 coding DNA: TGTGCCAGCAGTGTGTATCGGGAGTCGATCCGGAACGAGCAGTACTTC.

This clonotype was seen repeatedly, ten times or more. The chain is built from TRBV20-1 and TRBJ2-5, with D unclear. The CDR3 sequence is 12 residues long. The germline gives CDR1 DFQATT, CDR2 SNEGSKA (reference sequence). V lost 4 bases to trimming and J lost 0 bases, with 6 bases between them. CDR3: CSAIPYQETQYF. CDR3 DNA: TGCAGTGCTATACCGTACCAAGAGACCCAGTACTTC.

This clonotype was found many times. The chain carries TRBV12-3 or TRBV12-4 and TRBJ2-7; 10 nucleotides align to TRBD2. This CDR3 is built from 15 residues. J was trimmed by 2 bases and V by 2 bases; bases with no gene match: 3. CDR3 nucleotides: TGTGCCAGCAGTTTACAACTAGCGGGAACCTACGAGCAGTACTTC. This encodes CASSLQLAGTYEQYF.

This clonotype was observed at least ten times. CDR3 coding DNA: TGTGCCTGGAGTGTAGGCTGGTTCCAGGACAGCGCTAACTATGGCTACACCTTC. It translates to CAWSVGWFQDSANYGYTF. The chain uses TRBV30 and TRBJ1-2, with TRBD1 as a possible D gene (6 bases). This CDR3 is built from 18 residues. Germline-derived CDR1 and CDR2 are GTSNPN and SVGIG (reference sequence). V lost 0 bases and J 0 bases, leaving 20 bases between the germline ends.

This clonotype was detected many times. J is TRBJ2-7 and V is TRBV12-3 or TRBV12-4, with D perhaps matching TRBD1 or TRBD2 (5 bases each). The CDR3 has 12 residues. V was shortened by 1 base and J by 6 bases, with 7 bases between the two germline ends. DNA for the CDR3: TGTGCCAGCAGTTTAGGAGGGGTCGAGCAGTACTTC. Protein sequence: CASSLGGVEQYF.

This clonotype was counted only a few times. The V and J genes are TRBV12-3 or TRBV12-4 and TRBJ2-4; D remains unclear. The CDR3 has 14 amino acids. The V gene lost 6 bases and the J gene lost 0 bases, with 9 bases spanning the gap. CDR3 nucleotides: TGTGCCAGCAGCCCTGAAGTAGCCAAAAACATTCAGTACTTC. Residues: CASSPEVAKNIQYF.